Shown below are 2 T cell receptor beta chains from a single sample sequenced in a study of monozygotic twins with inflammatory bowel disease (dated by TCRdb to between 2019 and 2020). The library was generated by 5' RACE. The instrument given in TCRdb is Illumina HiSeq 2500. Reads reprocessed by TCRdb are summarized as one entry per CDR3 protein sequence, and DNA is absent. This sample's table has entries for approximately 420,000 distinct CDR3 sequences. 2% to 3% of the sample is taken by the ten largest. The sample taken for sequencing was blood. The receptors were sampled from a human donor with ulcerative colitis or Crohn's disease, or a healthy co-twin of an affected twin (not recorded which).

V and J are TRBV5-1 and TRBJ2-7. Germline CDR1 SGHRS, CDR2 YFSETQ. CDR3 length: 11 amino acids. CDR3 amino acids: CASSASYEQYF.

This chain uses TRBV6-2 or TRBV6-3 with TRBJ1-1; the D call from TCRdb, TRBD1, cannot be confirmed without DNA. This CDR3 contains 15 residues. The germline gives CDR1 MNHEY, CDR2 SVGEGT. CDR3 residues: CASSPWGQTNTEAFF.